Listed here are 24 T cell receptor beta chains from one sample, sequenced in a study of control samples from healthy donors and cancer patients. Only in-frame clones appear in the TCRdb table, and some are missing; sequencing was by immunoSEQ multiplex PCR. This table holds some 120,000 clones, approximately 93% found once. The material sequenced was blood. These receptors were collected from a woman aged 18-29 years in good health.

A single count supports this clone. This chain connects TRBV19 to TRBJ1-2; possible D gene TRBD1, 6 bases. Trimming shortened V by 6 bases and J by 4 bases, and 21 bases separated the two germline ends. CDR1 is LNHDA, CDR2 SQIVND, per germline (reference sequence). The CDR3 runs 16 residues. This CDR3 reads CASRPGTLPRVYGYTF. The CDR3 DNA follows: TGTGCCAGTAGGCCCGGGACACTTCCCCGCGTCTATGGCTACACCTTC.

This sequence joins TRBV4-3 and TRBJ2-5, with 7 positions matching TRBD2. Germline V gene sequence: CDR1 LGHNA, CDR2 YSLEER. V lost 0 bases, J lost 1 base, and 5 bases stayed unmatched. This CDR3 spans 16 amino acids. CDR3 DNA sequence: TGCGCCAGCAGCCAAGACCCCCCGGGGGGCCAAGAGACCCAGTACTTC. Amino acids: CASSQDPPGGQETQYF.

This chain connects TRBV6-2 or TRBV6-3 to TRBJ1-6; D unresolved. With 2 bases removed from V and 9 bases from J, the gap between germline ends came to 14 bases. The germline CDR1 and CDR2 sequences are MNHEY and SVGEGT. The CDR3 covers 15 residues. In DNA, the CDR3 is TGTGCCAGCAGTTACGGGTTGGTGAGCAGTTCACCCCTCCACTTT. Amino acid sequence: CASSYGLVSSSPLHF.

The V and J genes are TRBV19 and TRBJ1-1; a weak D match, TRBD1 (6 bases). V lost 0 bases and J 8 bases, leaving 13 bases between the germline ends. The CDR3 runs to 14 residues. The germline gives CDR1 LNHDA, CDR2 SQIVND (reference sequence). This CDR3 reads CASSIDGGPTEAFF. As DNA, the CDR3 is TGTGCCAGTAGTATAGACGGGGGGCCAACGGAAGCTTTCTTT.

This clone has only a few counts. The chain carries TRBV28 and TRBJ1-1, with 7 nucleotides matching TRBD1. This CDR3 is 13 amino acids long. The germline V gene encodes CDR1 MDHEN and CDR2 SYDVKM. J gave up 1 base and V 8 bases, and 4 bases lay outside the gene matches. DNA for the CDR3: TGTGCCAGCCACGACAGGGCGAACACTGAAGCTTTCTTT. Amino acids: CASHDRANTEAFF.

The chain couples TRBV14 to TRBJ2-7; D ambiguous. From germline, CDR1 is SGHDN and CDR2 FVKESK. V lost 1 base, J lost 5 bases, and 6 bases lay in between. The CDR3 is 12 residues long. Written as DNA, the CDR3 is TGTGCCAGCAGCCAAGTTACCCACGAGCAGTACTTC. It codes for CASSQVTHEQYF.

Notes on this clone: At the DNA level, this CDR3 is encoded by other sequences in the same sample as well. The chain joins TRBV9 to TRBJ2-1; TRBD1 might be the D (5 bases). Between the trimmed V and J ends, which lost 0 bases and 10 bases, there was a span of 5 bases. This CDR3 is built from 11 residues. From germline, CDR1 is SGDLS and CDR2 YYNGEE. The CDR3 sequence: CASSVAGEQFF. CDR3 nucleotides: TGTGCCAGCAGCGTAGCAGGGGAGCAGTTCTTC.

The chain recombines TRBV28 with TRBJ2-7; 9 bases line up with TRBD2. After removal of 5 bases from V and 10 bases from J, the junction contained 18 bases not matched to a gene. Germline CDR1 is MDHEN and CDR2 is SYDVKM. This CDR3 region has 16 residues. DNA for the CDR3: TGTGCCAGCAGTACCGTCCAGTCGGCGGGAGGGCCAGGACAGTACTTC. This codes for CASSTVQSAGGPGQYF.

This clone was observed once. J is TRBJ2-5 and V is TRBV9; 8 bases align to TRBD2. The V segment lost 2 bases and the J segment 4 bases; nucleotides outside the gene matches: 10. Per germline, CDR1 SGDLS and CDR2 YYNGEE. The CDR3 covers 16 residues. CDR3 coding DNA: TGTGCCAGCAGCGTGTCCGGGACTGCGGGGGGAGAGACCCAGTACTTC. It translates to CASSVSGTAGGETQYF.

The chain uses TRBV27 and TRBJ2-7, with TRBD2 as a possible D gene (5 bases). The CDR3 consists of 16 residues. Trimming cost V 5 bases and J 0 bases, with 17 bases left between them. Looked up from germline, CDR1 is MNHEY and CDR2 is SMNVEV (reference sequence). The CDR3: CASSPSWGALSYEQYF. DNA for the CDR3: TGTGCCAGCAGTCCCAGCTGGGGAGCCCTCTCCTACGAGCAGTACTTC.

The gene calls are TRBV5-8 and TRBJ1-5; D is unclear. Germline CDR1 reads SGHTS; CDR2 reads YDEGEE. The CDR3 has 17 amino acids. V was cut by 0 bases and J by 0 bases, with 13 bases left in between. The CDR3 DNA follows: TGTGCCAGCAGCTTGGCGAATGGGGAATATAGCAATCAGCCCCAGCATTTT. Translated: CASSLANGEYSNQPQHF. The complete variable domain, with remaining parts taken from reference TRBV5-8 and TRBJ1-5, reads EAGVTQSPTHLIKTRGQQATLRCSPISGHTSVYWYQQALGLGLQFLLWYDEGEERNRGNFPPRFSGRQFPNYSSELNVNALELEDSALYLCASSLANGEYSNQPQHFGDGTRLSIL.

The chain uses TRBV5-6 and TRBJ1-4, with 7 bases fitting TRBD1. This CDR3 is built from 18 residues. Germline V gene data show CDR1 as SGHDT and CDR2 as YYEEEE. Trimming removed 5 bases from V and 3 bases from J; junction bases left unmatched: 16. This CDR3 is CASSRRQTGYRANEKLFF. The CDR3 nucleotides are TGTGCCAGCAGTCGGAGGCAGACAGGGTACAGGGCTAATGAAAAACTGTTTTTT.

This chain connects TRBV5-6 to TRBJ2-3; no clear D. This CDR3 spans 13 amino acids. Germline assignment: CDR1 SGHDT and CDR2 YYEEEE. The V end was cut by 4 bases, the J end by 4 bases, with 10 bases between. The chain's CDR3 is CASSPWVADTQYF. The CDR3 region has the DNA TGTGCCAGCAGCCCATGGGTCGCAGATACGCAGTATTTT. The full variable domain, rest sourced from reference TRBV5-6 and TRBJ2-3, is DAGVTQSPTHLIKTRGQQVTLRCSPKSGHDTVSWYQQALGQGPQFIFQYYEEEERQRGNFPDRFSGHQFPNYSSELNVNALLLGDSALYLCASSPWVADTQYFGPGTRLTVL.

V usage is TRBV28 and J usage is TRBJ2-5, with 13 positions matching TRBD2. V trimming: 5 bases; J trimming: 4 bases; junction bases outside the gene matches: 4. The CDR3 has 15 residues. Germline V gives CDR1 MDHEN, CDR2 SYDVKM. In nucleotides, the CDR3 is TGTGCCAGCAGTCCCGGACTAGCGGGGGTAGAGACCCAGTACTTC. It yields the protein CASSPGLAGVETQYF.

The chain carries TRBV6-5 and TRBJ2-7, with 9 bases identical to TRBD2. This CDR3 contains 13 residues. Trimming took 5 bases from V and 3 from J; bases not matched to a gene: 2. Germline CDR1 reads MNHEY; CDR2 reads SVGAGI. DNA for the CDR3: TGTGCCAGCAGTATAGCGGGGGACTACGAGCAGTACTTC. It is translated as CASSIAGDYEQYF.

The gene calls are TRBV7-3 and TRBJ2-3; possible D gene TRBD2, 6 bases. Trimming shortened V by 3 bases and J by 6 bases, and 13 bases separated the two germline ends. Germline V lookup: CDR1 SGHTA, CDR2 FQGTGA. The CDR3 consists of 14 residues. The chain's CDR3 is CASSFGRQPDTQYF. The CDR3 coding sequence is TGTGCCAGCAGCTTCGGGAGACAGCCGGATACGCAGTATTTT.

This chain connects TRBV5-6 to TRBJ2-2; TRBD2 matches at 8 bases. Germline CDR1 and CDR2: SGHDT and YYEEEE. The J segment lost 6 bases and the V segment lost 5 bases, leaving 9 bases of the junction unmatched. The CDR3 totals 15 residues. The CDR3 nucleotides are TGTGCCAGCAGGCCCCCGGGACTAGGGTCCGGGGAGCTGTTTTTT. As protein: CASRPPGLGSGELFF. The variable domain in full, completed from reference TRBV5-6 and TRBJ2-2, reads DAGVTQSPTHLIKTRGQQVTLRCSPKSGHDTVSWYQQALGQGPQFIFQYYEEEERQRGNFPDRFSGHQFPNYSSELNVNALLLGDSALYLCASRPPGLGSGELFFGEGSRLTVL.

V usage is TRBV27 and J usage is TRBJ2-1; TRBD2 agrees at 9 bases. The ends lost 2 bases at V and 5 bases at J; junction bases unmatched: 4. CDR1 and CDR2 (germline): MNHEY, SMNVEV (reference sequence). The CDR3 is 15 residues long. The CDR3 reads CASSLAGGQNNEQFF. The CDR3 DNA sequence: TGTGCCAGCAGTTTAGCGGGAGGGCAAAACAATGAGCAGTTCTTC.

A note on this clone: Sequence at one end of the junction differs from germline and may be a read error. This sample also contains other DNA sequences that code for the same CDR3. Written as DNA, the CDR3 is TGTGCCAGTAGTTACCGGGACAGAATCTACGAGCAGTACTTC. Translating gives CASSYRDRIYEQYF. The V gene is TRBV28, the J gene TRBJ2-7; 7 nucleotides line up with TRBD1. CDR3 size: 14 residues. Germline CDR1 MDHEN, CDR2 SYDVKM.

The chain uses TRBV18 and TRBJ2-5; 12 positions match TRBD2. Germline V gene data show CDR1 as KGHSH and CDR2 as LQKENI. V lost 8 bases and J lost 1; bases outside the gene matches: 5. The CDR3 consists of 15 residues. Written as DNA, the CDR3 is TGTGCCAGCACTACTAGCGGGGGGATCCAAGAGACCCAGTACTTC. Translation: CASTTSGGIQETQYF.

The chain couples TRBV19 to TRBJ1-1; 7 nucleotides align to TRBD1. This CDR3 is built from 15 residues. The germline V gene has CDR1 LNHDA and CDR2 SQIVND (reference sequence). V was clipped by 5 bases and J by 2 bases; unmatched bases: 8. This CDR3 is CASSSPGQSNTEAFF. The CDR3 DNA follows: TGTGCCAGTAGTTCGCCGGGACAGAGCAACACTGAAGCTTTCTTT.

V gene TRBV29-1 combines with J gene TRBJ2-7, with a possible D match to TRBD1 (5 bases). CDR3 length: 12 amino acids. CDR1 and CDR2 (germline): SQVTM, ANQGSEA. The CDR3 is CATASRVGEQYF. The DNA of the CDR3 is TGCGCGACCGCAAGCAGGGTGGGCGAGCAGTACTTC.

V is TRBV7-6 and J is TRBJ1-3; D not resolved. Deletions cut 1 base from V and 3 bases from J, with 16 bases between. The CDR3 covers 17 residues. Germline V gives CDR1 SGHVS, CDR2 FNYEAQ. CDR3 DNA sequence: TGTGCCAGCAGCTTAGTCCCAAGTCTTTCTCGTGGAAACACCATATATTTT. Amino acid sequence: CASSLVPSLSRGNTIYF.

V is TRBV4-3 and J is TRBJ1-1; 7 nucleotides align to TRBD1. CDR1 LGHNA and CDR2 YSLEER come from the germline V gene. V trimming: 0 bases; J trimming: 7 bases; junction bases outside the gene matches: 5. This CDR3 spans 14 amino acids. Written as DNA, the CDR3 is TGCGCCAGCAGCCAAGATGCGACAGGGATTGAAGCTTTCTTT. It translates to CASSQDATGIEAFF.